The entry that follows covers one T cell receptor beta chain sequence. V lost 4 bases and J lost 0, with 8 bases in between. Germline V lookup: CDR1 SGHRS, CDR2 YFSETQ. The CDR3 covers 14 residues. The table came from immunoSEQ multiplex PCR; TCRdb's copy has only in-frame clones and leaves some out. The sample consists of 56,000 or so clones, around 93% of them appearing once. The sample originates from a study of technical replicates of blood from a few donors. The receptor's source is a human donor in good health. Some clones in this sample may be carry-over from other donors' samples. V usage is TRBV5-1 and J usage is TRBJ1-5, with D uncertain. The sample was PBMCs. CDR3 bases: TGCGCCAGCAGCCCCGGAGATAGCAATCAGCCCCAGCATTTT. Protein sequence: CASSPGDSNQPQHF.